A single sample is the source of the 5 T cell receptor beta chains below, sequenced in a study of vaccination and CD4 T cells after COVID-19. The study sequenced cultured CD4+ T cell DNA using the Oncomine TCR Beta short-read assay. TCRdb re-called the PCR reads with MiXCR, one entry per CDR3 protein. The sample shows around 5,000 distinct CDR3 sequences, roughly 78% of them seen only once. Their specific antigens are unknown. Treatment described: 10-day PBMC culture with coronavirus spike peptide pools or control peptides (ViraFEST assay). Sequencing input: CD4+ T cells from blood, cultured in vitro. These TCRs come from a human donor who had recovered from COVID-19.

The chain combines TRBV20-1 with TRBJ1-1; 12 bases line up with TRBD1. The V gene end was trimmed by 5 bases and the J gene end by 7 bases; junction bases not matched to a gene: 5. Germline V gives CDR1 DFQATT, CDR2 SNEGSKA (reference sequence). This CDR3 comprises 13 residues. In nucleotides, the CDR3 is TGCAGTGCTCCGGGACAGGGGGCGTTTGAAGCTTTCTTT. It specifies CSAPGQGAFEAFF.

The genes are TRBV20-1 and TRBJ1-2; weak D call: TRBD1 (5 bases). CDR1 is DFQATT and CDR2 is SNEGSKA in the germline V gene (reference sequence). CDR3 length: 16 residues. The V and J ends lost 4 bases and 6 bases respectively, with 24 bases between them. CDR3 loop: CSATSSGAPSRDGYTF. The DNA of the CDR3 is TGCAGTGCTACTTCGTCCGGGGCCCCCAGCAGGGATGGCTACACCTTC.

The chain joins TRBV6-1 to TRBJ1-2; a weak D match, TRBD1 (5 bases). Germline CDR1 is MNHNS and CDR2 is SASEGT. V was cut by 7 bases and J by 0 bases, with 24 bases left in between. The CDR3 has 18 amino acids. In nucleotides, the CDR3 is TGTGCCAGCACATCCGAGGGGAGGTCGCCGGTCACTAACTATGGCTACACCTTC. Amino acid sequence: CASTSEGRSPVTNYGYTF.

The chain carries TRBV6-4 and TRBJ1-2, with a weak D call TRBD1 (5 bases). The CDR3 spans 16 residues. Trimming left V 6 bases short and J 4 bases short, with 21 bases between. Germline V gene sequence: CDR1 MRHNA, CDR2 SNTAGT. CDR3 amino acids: CASSQPGQRSPYGYTF. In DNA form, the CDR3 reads TGTGCCAGCAGCCAACCGGGGCAGCGGAGCCCCTATGGCTACACCTTC.

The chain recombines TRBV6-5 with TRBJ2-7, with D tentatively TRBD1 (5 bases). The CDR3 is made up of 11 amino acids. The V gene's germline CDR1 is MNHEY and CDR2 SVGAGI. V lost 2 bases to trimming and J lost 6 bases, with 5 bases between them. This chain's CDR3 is CASSYRGEQYF. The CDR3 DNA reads TGTGCCAGCAGTTACAGGGGCGAGCAGTACTTC.